This T cell receptor beta chain was obtained from a study of blood T cell repertoires in COVID-19 (dated by TCRdb to the early 2020s). Background for the entire study: Collaborator samples came from the United States, Italy and Spain and covered acute and convalescent phases of COVID-19. Samples came from the ongoing ImmuneRACE study (first 160 participants) plus 1,254 subjects from 6 global collaborators. Nearly every sample came with metadata listing a de-identified subject ID, COVID-19 status, age in years and sex. The repertoires were released in a freely available public database intended as a resource for research on the immune response to SARS-CoV-2. The prospective study material was composed of cDNA or gDNA derived from T cells, B-cell-depleted T cells, or PBMCs. Subjects who had been exposed to COVID-19, were actively infected with it, or had recovered from it provided the deeply sampled blood TCRbeta repertoires that made up the dataset. Where HLA class I and class II types were available, the types were taken from metadata supplied by the sample provider, not from assay-based typing.

Participants in the prospective study were aged about 18 to 89 years, lived in about two dozen United States geographic areas, and enrolled through a virtual design. To assign participants to cohorts, the prospective study relied on clinical history that participants themselves reported in a screening survey and a study questionnaire. ImmuneRACE Cohort 3 recovered participants were defined by two consecutive negative NP/OP PCR tests, healthcare professional clearance, or symptom resolution. Mobile phlebotomists in the prospective study collected whole blood, serum and a nasopharyngeal or oropharyngeal swab from every participant. Over a roughly 2-month period, participants in the prospective study had the option of providing additional blood draws and questionnaires. Prospective study blood samples were shipped either frozen or at room temperature before DNA extraction. The investigation overall reported the following: The amount of clinical and demographic metadata varied by source and participant and was provided uncurated.

TCRbeta CDR3 regions were amplified from genomic DNA by means of the immunoSEQ Assay, a bias-controlled multiplex PCR. Per the source publication's procedure: The number of nucleated cells in each sample was estimated from the amplification of reference gene primers within the assay. To quantify the absolute abundance of each unique TCRbeta CDR3 rearrangement, sequence reads were collapsed and filtered. Productive Simpson clonality was computed per sample as the square root of Simpson's diversity index over productive rearrangements. TCRdb re-hosts the immuneACCESS table, in-frame sequences only. Its copies lack some clones; in the studies checked, an unresolved V gene accounts for under half of them, and the cause for the rest is not known. That table gives V, J and clone size, and the DNA gave D and trimming. This sample lists about 140,000 clones; 86% were detected once. Roughly 4.3% of the sample comes from the top ten.

Of note for this clone: This receptor's antigen is unknown. No base quality information exists; no much larger clone differs at one position.

At the junction V is shortened by 0 bases and J by 3 bases, with 10 bases in between. CDR1 is given as SGDLS and CDR2 as YYNGEE, both from the germline V gene. From the cysteine through the phenylalanine, the CDR3 covers 15 amino acids. The kept DNA is CDR3 alone, 45 bases in frame from the first base. This TCR came from a man in his forties or fifties who had recovered from COVID-19. This sequence uses TRBV9 and TRBJ1-5; D gene: possibly TRBD1, on 5 matching bases. Material: PBMCs or T cells enriched from blood (not recorded which). The CDR3 region has the sequence CASSVGGEANQPQHF. The DNA sequence is TGTGCCAGCAGCGTAGGGGGGGAGGCCAATCAGCCCCAGCATTTT.